Sequencing of this T cell receptor beta chain was carried out in a study of monozygotic twins with inflammatory bowel disease. TCRdb re-called the 5' RACE reads; every CDR3 protein appears as one record, without DNA. The sample is made up of tens of thousands of distinct CDR3 sequences, and the top ten hold about 7.4% of it. The CDR3 runs to 14 residues. CDR1 is SGHTA and CDR2 is FQGNSA in the germline V gene. Comments on this clonotype: The antigen is undetermined.

Study observations and caveats: Cells of different T cell subtypes could not be told apart. Healthy co-twins, by inverse Simpson, had higher TCRbeta diversity than their siblings with IBD.

The rearrangement joins TRBV7-2 to TRBJ2-5. The sample comprised blood. This clonotype was obtained from a human donor with ulcerative colitis or Crohn's disease, or a healthy co-twin of an affected twin (not recorded which). The CDR3 sequence is CASSPDRSQETQYF.